This TCR beta chain originates from a study of cytomegalovirus exposure and HLA in healthy donors. In regard to this clone: Its antigen is unidentified.

These donors, healthy bone marrow donors, were studied. Primers included in the PCR were 60 Vbeta and 13 Jbeta primers. TCRdb's copy holds only in-frame clones and misses some; the assay was immunoSEQ multiplex PCR. The sample shows some 180,000 clones, around 83% of them seen only once. Germline loops: CDR1 SGHAT, CDR2 FQNNGV. The CDR3 covers 17 residues. V was shortened by 4 bases and J by 3 bases, with 19 bases between the two germline ends. Study-wide results and caveats: A later analysis reported that several of the most significant clusters appeared to be linked to common viral pathogens, among them Epstein-Barr virus. Most CMV-associated TCR beta chains appeared HLA-restricted in a later analysis. According to a later analysis, donors in an Asian-associated ancestry cluster reportedly had fewer N-insertions than the approximately 620-donor mean.

The chain uses TRBV11-2 and TRBJ2-1; D may be TRBD2 (6 bases). This TCR was sampled from a man in his forties in good health and CMV-seropositive. The specimen sequenced was PBMCs. The CDR3 bases are TGTGCCAGCAGCTCGGTCATAGCGGTAGAGTACTACAATGAGCAGTTCTTC. Translation gives CASSSVIAVEYYNEQFF.